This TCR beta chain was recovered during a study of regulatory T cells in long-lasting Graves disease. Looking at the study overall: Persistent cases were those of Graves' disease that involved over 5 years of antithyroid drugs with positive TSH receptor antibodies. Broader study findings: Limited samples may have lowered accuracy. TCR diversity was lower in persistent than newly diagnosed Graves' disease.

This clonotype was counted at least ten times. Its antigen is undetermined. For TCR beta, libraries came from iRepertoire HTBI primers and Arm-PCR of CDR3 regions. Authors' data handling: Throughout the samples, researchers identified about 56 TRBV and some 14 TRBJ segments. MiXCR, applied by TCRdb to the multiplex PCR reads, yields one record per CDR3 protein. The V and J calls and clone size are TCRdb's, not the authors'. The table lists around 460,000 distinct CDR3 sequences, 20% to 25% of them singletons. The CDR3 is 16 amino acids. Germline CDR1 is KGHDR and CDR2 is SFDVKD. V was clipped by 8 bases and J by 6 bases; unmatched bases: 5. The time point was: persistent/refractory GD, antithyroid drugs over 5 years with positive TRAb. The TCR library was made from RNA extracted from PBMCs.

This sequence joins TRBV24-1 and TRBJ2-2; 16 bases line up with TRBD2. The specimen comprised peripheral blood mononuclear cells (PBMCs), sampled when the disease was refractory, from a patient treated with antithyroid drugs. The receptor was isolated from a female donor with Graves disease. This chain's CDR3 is CATTGTSGGASGELFF. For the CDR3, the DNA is TGTGCCACCACCGGGACTAGCGGGGGGGCCTCCGGGGAGCTGTTTTTT.